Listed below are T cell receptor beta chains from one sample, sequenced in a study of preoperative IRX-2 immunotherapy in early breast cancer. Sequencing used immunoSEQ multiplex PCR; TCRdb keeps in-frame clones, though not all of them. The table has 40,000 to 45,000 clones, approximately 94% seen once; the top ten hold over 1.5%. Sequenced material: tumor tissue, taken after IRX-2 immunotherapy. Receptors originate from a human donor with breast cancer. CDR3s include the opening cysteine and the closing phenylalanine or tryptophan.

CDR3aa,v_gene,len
CATAAGTGHTDTQYF,TRBV9,15
CASNEPRGGFMNSPLHF,TRBV2,17
CASSYTGTGVYNEQFF,TRBV11-3,16
CASSPSKGSNTEAFF,TRBV18,15
CASSPSGREPLDQPQHF,TRBV23-1,17
CASSLGGGGRAYNEQFF,TRBV11-2,17
CASSVQADNEQFF,TRBV6-4,13
CASSEGPTNEQFF,TRBV2,13
CASSISRGHTNEQFF,TRBV6-6,15
CASAQGYEQFF,TRBV6-6,11
CAAQAVENYNEQFF,TRBV10-3,14
CASKPGLQNTEAFF,TRBV6-1,14
CASSLSTGEWGEQFF,TRBV7-3,15
CASSLVGGEVGYTF,TRBV7-2,14
CASNLGAGEATGELFF,TRBV7-9,16
CASSLGTGLTYEQYF,TRBV7-9,15
CASSVGTPRKLFF,TRBV25-1,13
CATSREGGPYEQYF,TRBV15,14
CASSTASAGGGETQYF,TRBV6-6,16
CASSLAGDSPLHF,TRBV7-3,13
CAISERGEQYF,TRBV10-3,11
CASSQDESTAWDNEQFF,TRBV4-1,17
CASSSLAVQETQYF,TRBV27,14
CASSSRTGDTGELFF,TRBV9,15
CASSEQDSLSYEQYF,TRBV6-1,15
CAWSRTGGVMETQYF,TRBV30,15
CASSPRPSRRGLYAFF,TRBV7-9,16
CASSLNSGSVQFF,TRBV27,13
CASSLGPRSTQYF,TRBV28,13
CASSLFRDRGYEQYF,TRBV11-2,15
CASSLASTGELFF,TRBV7-3,13
CASSPPESGATDTQYF,TRBV7-8,16
CAIRSGQANYEQYF,TRBV10-3,14
CASSSPGQGKGQPQHF,TRBV28,16
CASSLGQVAVSTDTQYF,TRBV7-2,17
CASSLGRNEQFF,TRBV14,12
CASSLPGMKNIQYF,TRBV19,14
CASSTHRDRGTEAFF,TRBV21-1,15
CASSPRTGDAETQYF,TRBV7-8,15
CASTKLRGQGAAGANVLTF,TRBV7-2,19
CASRQDFNQPQHF,TRBV5-5,13
CASSSRPDTQYF,TRBV7-6,12
CASSPAGGGYEQYF,TRBV5-4,14
CSVLAGGHEQYF,TRBV29-1,12
CASSAQGTDTQYF,TRBV25-1,13
CASSLSYGYTF,TRBV28,11
CASSKGNADTQYF,TRBV9,13
CASSPGSLWAESSYNEQFF,TRBV5-6,19
CASSLDNRDNQPQHF,TRBV5-1,15
CASSQDILRRGELFF,TRBV14,15
CASLDRGYVGTEAFF,TRBV28,15
CASSPRTGLLQPQHF,TRBV2,15
CASSPILPNTGELFF,TRBV11-2,15